The following is a T cell receptor beta chain sequence with its context. The antigen remains unidentified. The sample is drawn from a study of cytomegalovirus exposure and HLA in healthy donors. Trimming took off 5 bases at V and 4 bases at J, with 17 bases between the two ends. The germline V gene has CDR1 SGHTA and CDR2 FQGNSA. The CDR3 loop spans 15 amino acids. Donors showed nominal health when sampled, although they likely had unrecorded immune exposures. Study-level points and caveats: A previous analysis found most TCR beta V segments productive roughly 90% or roughly 30% of the time. TCR beta V- and J-gene trimming was later associated with a missense DCLRE1C variant. Researchers reportedly found TCR beta sequences accurately predicted most subjects' HLA-A and HLA-B alleles.

Primers for the PCR totalled 60 Vbeta and 13 Jbeta. The data were produced by immunoSEQ multiplex PCR, yet TCRdb's version contains in-frame clones alone and is incomplete. The sample holds about 98,000 clones, over 65% seen once. Material: PBMCs. This chain links TRBV7-2 with TRBJ1-1; perhaps TRBD1 as D (5 bases). The TCR originated in a male donor in good health and CMV-seronegative. CDR3 nucleotide sequence: TGTGCCAGCAGCCCCTTCGGGGGGTCGGGCACTGAAGCTTTCTTT. Residues: CASSPFGGSGTEAFF. Complete variable domain (other parts from reference TRBV7-2 and TRBJ1-1): GAGVSQSPSNKVTEKGKDVELRCDPISGHTALYWYRQSLGQGLEFLIYFQGNSAPDKSGLPSDRFSAERTGGSVSTLTIQRTQQEDSAVYLCASSPFGGSGTEAFFGQGTRLTVV.